Listed below are T cell receptor beta chains from one sample, sequenced in a study of blood T cell repertoires in COVID-19. The protocol was immunoSEQ multiplex PCR, while the TCRdb copy is restricted to in-frame clones and leaves out a portion. The table has 140,000 or so clones, about 90% seen once. Sequenced material: peripheral blood. Source of these receptors: a man between 60 and 75 years old with active or convalescent COVID-19. Both conserved end residues are trimmed from each CDR3. Each record gives: V gene, J gene, CDR3 protein.

V gene: TRBV6-5
J gene: TRBJ2-7
CDR3 protein: ASTRDSQSSYEQY

V gene: TRBV28
J gene: TRBJ2-7
CDR3 protein: ASSPGKTGREQY

V gene: TRBV29-1
J gene: TRBJ2-7
CDR3 protein: SVGPGTYEQY

V gene: TRBV25-1
J gene: TRBJ1-1
CDR3 protein: ASRETGINTEAF

V gene: TRBV10-3
J gene: TRBJ2-7
CDR3 protein: AISESTSGSYEQY

V gene: TRBV7-2
J gene: TRBJ2-7
CDR3 protein: ASSLIQGAAY

V gene: TRBV28
J gene: TRBJ2-7
CDR3 protein: ASSSPPSRGPNYEQY

V gene: TRBV24-1
J gene: TRBJ2-1
CDR3 protein: ASRGQGQGEQF

V gene: TRBV28
J gene: TRBJ1-3
CDR3 protein: ASSSTGTGEGTIY

V gene: TRBV28
J gene: TRBJ2-2
CDR3 protein: ASRVLGQGRGGELF

V gene: TRBV3-1/TRBV3-2
J gene: TRBJ1-2
CDR3 protein: ASSQLQYYGYT

V gene: TRBV7-8
J gene: TRBJ2-7
CDR3 protein: ASSLVPADSSYEQY

V gene: TRBV28
J gene: TRBJ1-5
CDR3 protein: ASSLAGRGVGSNQPQH